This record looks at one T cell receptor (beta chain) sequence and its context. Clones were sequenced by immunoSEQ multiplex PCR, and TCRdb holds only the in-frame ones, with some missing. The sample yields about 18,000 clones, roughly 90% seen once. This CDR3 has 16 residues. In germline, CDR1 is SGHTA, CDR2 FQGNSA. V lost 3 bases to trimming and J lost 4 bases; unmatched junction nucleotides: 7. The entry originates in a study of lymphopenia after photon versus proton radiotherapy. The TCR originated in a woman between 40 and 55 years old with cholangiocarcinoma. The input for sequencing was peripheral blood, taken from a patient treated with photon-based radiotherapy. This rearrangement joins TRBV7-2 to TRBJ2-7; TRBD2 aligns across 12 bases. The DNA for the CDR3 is TGTGCCAGCAGCTTCCCTGGACTAGCGGGACGGTACGAGCAGTACTTC. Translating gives CASSFPGLAGRYEQYF.